This T cell receptor beta chain was captured by sequencing in a study of regulatory T cells in long-lasting Graves disease. Study results and limitations: Those with persistent disease had in common more public clonotypes (about 2,700) than new patients (around 910).

Time point reported: newly diagnosed GD, antithyroid drugs for less than 3 months. Extracted PBMC RNA gave rise to the TCR library. Germline values: CDR1 SGHRS, CDR2 YFSETQ. V lost 2 bases and J 4 bases, leaving 3 bases between the germline ends. The CDR3 spans 12 residues. Only a few counts were recorded for this clonotype. The target antigen is unknown. With iRepertoire HTBI primers and Arm-PCR of CDR3 regions, TCR beta libraries were built. TCRdb re-called the multiplex PCR reads through MiXCR, storing one row per CDR3 protein. The top ten clones hold about 32% of a sample with a few hundred thousand distinct CDR3 sequences, over 15% of them seen once. These data also featured in a second study, about T cells in Graves' hyperthyroidism and ophthalmopathy.

Sample: peripheral blood mononuclear cells (PBMCs), taken at new diagnosis, from a patient treated with antithyroid drugs. The V and J genes are TRBV5-1 and TRBJ2-2; no firm D call. The clonotype was recovered from a middle-aged man with Graves disease. CDR3 loop: CASSFSTGELFF. The CDR3 DNA follows: TGCGCCAGCAGCTTTAGCACCGGGGAGCTGTTTTTT.